A selection of T cell receptor beta chains follows, all from one sample in a study of cytomegalovirus exposure and HLA in healthy donors. Clones were sequenced by immunoSEQ multiplex PCR, and TCRdb holds only the in-frame ones, with some missing. This sample has tens of thousands of clones, with 70% to 90% found just once. Sequenced: PBMCs. The receptor source for this set is a woman aged 18 to 35 in good health and CMV-seropositive. CDR3s include the opening cysteine and the closing phenylalanine or tryptophan. A D gene is named only where the DNA matches it firmly. Some rows have no size entry. The others give once, few or many, or a class for an expanded clone.

d_call | clone_size | j_call | v_call | cdr3_nt | cdr3_aa
- | - | TRBJ2-6 | TRBV7-6 | TGTGCCAGCAGCTCCCCTTTCTCTGGGGCCAACGTCCTGACTTTC | CASSSPFSGANVLTF
- | - | TRBJ2-3 | TRBV7-6 | TGTGCCAGCCTAGACTCTCTGGGTACGCAGTATTTT | CASLDSLGTQYF
- | - | TRBJ2-1 | TRBV6-5 | TGTGCCAGCTCTGAGTACTCCTACAATGAGCAGTTCTTC | CASSEYSYNEQFF
TRBD1 | - | TRBJ1-2 | TRBV4-3 | TGCGCCAGCAGCCAAGAGGGGCTGACAGGGGGCGCGGGTAACTATGGCTACACCTTC | CASSQEGLTGGAGNYGYTF
TRBD1 | - | TRBJ2-7 | TRBV15 | TGTGCCACCAGCAGAGGAACTCGACAGGGGGCGTACTTC | CATSRGTRQGAYF
- | - | TRBJ1-2 | TRBV28 | TGTGCCAGCAGACAGAGGACAGCTACGTATGGCTACACCTTC | CASRQRTATYGYTF
- | - | TRBJ1-1 | TRBV19 | TGTGCCAGTAGTCCGGGGTTGGGGTACACTGAAGCTTTCTTT | CASSPGLGYTEAFF
- | - | TRBJ1-1 | TRBV4-2 | TGTGCCAGCACCCCGGGACAGAACACTGAAGCTTTCTTT | CASTPGQNTEAFF
- | - | TRBJ1-1 | TRBV7-2 | TGTGCCAGCAGCAGACAATATGGGCAGAACACTGAAGCTTTCTTT | CASSRQYGQNTEAFF
TRBD1 | - | TRBJ1-1 | TRBV6-1 | TGTGCCAGCAGTAAAGACAGGGGGCGTGACACTGAAGCTTTCTTT | CASSKDRGRDTEAFF
- | - | TRBJ1-5 | TRBV10-3 | TGTGCCAGCAGTGAGACGGGGTCCCAGCATTTT | CASSETGSQHF
TRBD1 | - | TRBJ1-2 | TRBV7-2 | TGTGCCAGCAGCTTAGGACAGGGTTATGGCTACACCTTC | CASSLGQGYGYTF
- | - | TRBJ1-4 | TRBV6-1 | TGTGCCAGCACGATGCGGGCGCAAACTAATGAAAAACTGTTTTTT | CASTMRAQTNEKLFF
TRBD2 | - | TRBJ2-1 | TRBV9 | TGTGCCAGCAGCGCACAACTAGCGGGGGTTAAATGGAATGAGCAGTTCTTC | CASSAQLAGVKWNEQFF
TRBD1 | - | TRBJ2-1 | TRBV18 | TGTGCCAGCTCACCAGGACAGGACGTTGAGCAGTTCTTC | CASSPGQDVEQFF
TRBD2 | - | TRBJ2-7 | TRBV18 | TGTGCCAGCTCACCAGGGACTAGCGGGGTTGTGGTCTACGAGCAGTACTTC | CASSPGTSGVVVYEQYF
TRBD2 | - | TRBJ2-1 | TRBV19 | TGTGCCAGCACCTTGGGAGGGGCCTGGGGTGAGCAGTTCTTC | CASTLGGAWGEQFF
- | once | TRBJ2-7 | TRBV6-5 | TGTGCCAGCAGTTTTGGACTGAGCTACGAGCAGTACTTC | CASSFGLSYEQYF